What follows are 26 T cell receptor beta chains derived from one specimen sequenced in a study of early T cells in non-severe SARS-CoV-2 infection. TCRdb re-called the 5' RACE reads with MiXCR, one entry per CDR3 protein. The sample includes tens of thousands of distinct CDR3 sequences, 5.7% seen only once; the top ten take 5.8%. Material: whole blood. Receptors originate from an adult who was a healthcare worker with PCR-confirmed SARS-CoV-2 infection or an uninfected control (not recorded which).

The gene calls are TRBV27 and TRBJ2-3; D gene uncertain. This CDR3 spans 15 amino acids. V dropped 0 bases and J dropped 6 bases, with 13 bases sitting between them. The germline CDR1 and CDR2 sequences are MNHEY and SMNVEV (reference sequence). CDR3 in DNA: TGTGCCAGCAGTTTATCCCACCCCACCACGGATACGCAGTATTTT. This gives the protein CASSLSHPTTDTQYF.

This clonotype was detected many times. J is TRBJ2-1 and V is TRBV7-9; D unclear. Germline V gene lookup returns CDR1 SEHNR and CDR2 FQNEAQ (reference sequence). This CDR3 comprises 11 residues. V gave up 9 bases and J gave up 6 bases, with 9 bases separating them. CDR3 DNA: TGTGCCAGTCACGTTACCAATGAGCAGTTCTTC. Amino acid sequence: CASHVTNEQFF. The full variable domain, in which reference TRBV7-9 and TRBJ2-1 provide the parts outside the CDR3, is DTGVSQNPRHKITKRGQNVTFRCDPISEHNRLYWYRQTLGQGPEFLTYFQNEAQLEKSRLLSDRFSAERPKGSFSTLEIQRTEQGDSAMYLCASHVTNEQFFGPGTRLTVL.

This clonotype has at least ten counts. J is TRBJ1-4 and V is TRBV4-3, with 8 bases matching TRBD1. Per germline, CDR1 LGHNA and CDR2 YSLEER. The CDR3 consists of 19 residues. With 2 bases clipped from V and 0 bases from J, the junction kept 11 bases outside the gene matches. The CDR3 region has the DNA TGCGCCAGCAGCCAATTTCGACAGGGGACAGTTGCAACTAATGAAAAACTGTTTTTT. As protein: CASSQFRQGTVATNEKLFF.

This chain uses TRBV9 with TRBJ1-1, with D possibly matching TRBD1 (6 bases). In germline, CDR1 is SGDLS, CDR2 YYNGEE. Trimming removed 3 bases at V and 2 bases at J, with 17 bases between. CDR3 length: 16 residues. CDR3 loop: CASSERAGATNTEAFF. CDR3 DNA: TGTGCCAGCAGCGAAAGGGCGGGGGCTACTAACACTGAAGCTTTCTTT.

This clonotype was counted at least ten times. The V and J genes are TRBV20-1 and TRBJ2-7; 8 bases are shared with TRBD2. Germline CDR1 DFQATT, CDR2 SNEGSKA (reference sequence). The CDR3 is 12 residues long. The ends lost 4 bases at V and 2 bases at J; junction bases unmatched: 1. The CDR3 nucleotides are TGCAGTGCTAAGGGACTAGCCTACGAGCAGTACTTC. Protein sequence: CSAKGLAYEQYF.

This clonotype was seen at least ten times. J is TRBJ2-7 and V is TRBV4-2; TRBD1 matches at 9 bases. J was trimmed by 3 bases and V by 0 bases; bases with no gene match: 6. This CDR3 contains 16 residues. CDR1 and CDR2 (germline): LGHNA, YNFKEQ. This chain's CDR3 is CASSQDGTGGFYEQYF. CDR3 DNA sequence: TGTGCCAGCAGCCAAGATGGAACAGGGGGCTTCTACGAGCAGTACTTC.

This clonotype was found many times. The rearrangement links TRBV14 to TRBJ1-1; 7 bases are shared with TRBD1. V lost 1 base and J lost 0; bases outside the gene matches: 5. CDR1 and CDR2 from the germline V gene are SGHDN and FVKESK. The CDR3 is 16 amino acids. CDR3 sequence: CASSQAYRGMNTEAFF. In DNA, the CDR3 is TGTGCCAGCAGCCAAGCCTACAGGGGCATGAACACTGAAGCTTTCTTT.

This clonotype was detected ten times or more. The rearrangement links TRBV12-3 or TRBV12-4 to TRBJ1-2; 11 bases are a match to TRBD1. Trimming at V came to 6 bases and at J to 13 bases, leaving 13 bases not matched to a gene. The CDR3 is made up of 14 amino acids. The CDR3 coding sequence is TGTGCCAGCAGCCCAGGACAGGGGGCGGGTTCTTTCACCTTC. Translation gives CASSPGQGAGSFTF.

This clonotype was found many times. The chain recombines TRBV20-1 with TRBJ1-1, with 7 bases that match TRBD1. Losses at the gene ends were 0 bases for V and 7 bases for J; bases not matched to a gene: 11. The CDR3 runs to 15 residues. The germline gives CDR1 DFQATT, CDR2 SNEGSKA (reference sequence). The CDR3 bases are TGCAGTGCTAGAGAAGACAGGGCAATGTCTGGTGAAGCTTTCTTT. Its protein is CSAREDRAMSGEAFF.

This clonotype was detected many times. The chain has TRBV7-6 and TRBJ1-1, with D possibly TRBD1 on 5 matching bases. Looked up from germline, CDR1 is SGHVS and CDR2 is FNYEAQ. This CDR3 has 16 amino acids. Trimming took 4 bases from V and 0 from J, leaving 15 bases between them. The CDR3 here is CASSSMIGGLNTEAFF. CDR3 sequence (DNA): TGTGCCAGCAGCTCAATGATTGGGGGTTTGAACACTGAAGCTTTCTTT. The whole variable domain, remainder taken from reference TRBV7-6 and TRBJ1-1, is GAGVSQSPRYKVTKRGQDVALRCDPISGHVSLYWYRQALGQGPEFLTYFNYEAQQDKSGLPNDRFSAERPEGSISTLTIQRTEQRDSAMYRCASSSMIGGLNTEAFFGQGTRLTVV.

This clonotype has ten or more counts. Written as DNA, the CDR3 is TGTGCCAGCAGCGCCTGGACATTCCAAGAGACCCAGTACTTC. Residues: CASSAWTFQETQYF. The V gene is TRBV11-2, the J gene TRBJ2-5, with D tentatively TRBD1 (5 bases). Trimming took 5 bases from V and 1 from J, leaving 11 bases between them. The CDR3 consists of 14 residues. Germline values: CDR1 SGHAT, CDR2 FQNNGV.

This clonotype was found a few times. This CDR3 reads CASRPDRVGSYEQYF. The DNA for the CDR3 is TGTGCCAGCCGACCAGACAGGGTGGGCTCCTACGAGCAGTACTTC. The chain has TRBV27 and TRBJ2-7, with 7 bases matching TRBD1. With V trimmed by 8 bases and J by 0 bases, 10 bases remained unmatched. The CDR3 is 15 residues long. CDR1 and CDR2 (germline): MNHEY, SMNVEV (reference sequence).

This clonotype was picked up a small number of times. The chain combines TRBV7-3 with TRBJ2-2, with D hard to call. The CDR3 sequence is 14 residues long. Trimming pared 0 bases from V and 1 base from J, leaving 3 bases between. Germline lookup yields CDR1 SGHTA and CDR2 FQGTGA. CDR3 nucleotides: TGTGCCAGCAGCTTAACGGGGAACACCGGGGAGCTGTTTTTT. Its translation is CASSLTGNTGELFF.

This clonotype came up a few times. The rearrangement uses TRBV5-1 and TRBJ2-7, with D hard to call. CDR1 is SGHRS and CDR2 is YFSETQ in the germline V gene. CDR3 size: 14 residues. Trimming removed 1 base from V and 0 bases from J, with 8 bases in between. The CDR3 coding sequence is TGCGCCAGCAGCTTGACTACGAGCTCCTACGAGCAGTACTTC. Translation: CASSLTTSSYEQYF.

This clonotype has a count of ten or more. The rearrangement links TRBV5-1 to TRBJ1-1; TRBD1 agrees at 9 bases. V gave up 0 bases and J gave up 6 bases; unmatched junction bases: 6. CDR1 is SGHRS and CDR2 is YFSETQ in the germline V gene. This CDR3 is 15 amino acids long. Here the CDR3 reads CASSLDRDRVAEAFF. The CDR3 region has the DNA TGCGCCAGCAGCTTGGACCGGGACAGGGTGGCTGAAGCTTTCTTT.

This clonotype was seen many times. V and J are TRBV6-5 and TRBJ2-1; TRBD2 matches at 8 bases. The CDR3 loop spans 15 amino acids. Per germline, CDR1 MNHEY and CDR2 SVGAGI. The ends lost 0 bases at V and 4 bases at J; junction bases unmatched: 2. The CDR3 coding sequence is TGTGCCAGCAGTTACTCTCGACTAGCGTACAATGAGCAGTTCTTC. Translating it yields CASSYSRLAYNEQFF.

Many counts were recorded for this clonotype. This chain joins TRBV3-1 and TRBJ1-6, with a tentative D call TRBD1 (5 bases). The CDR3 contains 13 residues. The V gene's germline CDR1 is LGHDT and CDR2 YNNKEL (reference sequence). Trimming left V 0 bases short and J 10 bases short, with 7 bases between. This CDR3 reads CASSQEGLSPLHF. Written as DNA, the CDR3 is TGTGCCAGCAGCCAAGAGGGGCTCTCACCCCTCCACTTT. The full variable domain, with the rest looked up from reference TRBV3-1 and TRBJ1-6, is DTAVSQTPKYLVTQMGNDKSIKCEQNLGHDTMYWYKQDSKKFLKIMFSYNNKELIINETVPNRFSPKSPDKAHLNLHINSLELGDSAVYFCASSQEGLSPLHFGNGTRLTVT.

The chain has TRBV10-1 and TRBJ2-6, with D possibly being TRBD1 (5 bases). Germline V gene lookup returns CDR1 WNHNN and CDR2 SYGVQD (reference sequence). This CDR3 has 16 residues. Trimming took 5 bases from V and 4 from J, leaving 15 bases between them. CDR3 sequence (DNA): TGCGCCAGCAGTCCAGGGCCGTCTTTGGGGGCCAACGTCCTGACTTTC. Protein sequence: CASSPGPSLGANVLTF.

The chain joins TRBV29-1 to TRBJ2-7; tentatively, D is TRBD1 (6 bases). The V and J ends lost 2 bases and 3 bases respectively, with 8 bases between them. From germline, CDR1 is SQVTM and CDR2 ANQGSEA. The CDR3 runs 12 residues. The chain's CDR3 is CSVEMDSYEQYF. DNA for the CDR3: TGCAGCGTTGAAATGGACAGCTACGAGCAGTACTTC.

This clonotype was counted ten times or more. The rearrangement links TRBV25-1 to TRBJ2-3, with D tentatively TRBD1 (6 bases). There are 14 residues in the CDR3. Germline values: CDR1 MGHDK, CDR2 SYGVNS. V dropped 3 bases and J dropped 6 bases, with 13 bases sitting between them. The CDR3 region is CASSEQGLGDTQYF. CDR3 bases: TGTGCCAGCAGTGAGCAGGGGCTGGGGGATACGCAGTATTTT. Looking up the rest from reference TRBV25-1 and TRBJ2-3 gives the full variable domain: EADIYQTPRYLVIGTGKKITLECSQTMGHDKMYWYQQDPGMELHLIHYSYGVNSTEKGDLSSESTVSRIRTEHFPLTLESARPSHTSQYLCASSEQGLGDTQYFGPGTRLTVL.

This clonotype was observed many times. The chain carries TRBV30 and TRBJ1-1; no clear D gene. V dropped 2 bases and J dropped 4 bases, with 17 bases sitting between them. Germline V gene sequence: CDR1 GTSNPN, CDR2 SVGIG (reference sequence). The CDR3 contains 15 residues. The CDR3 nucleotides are TGTGCCTGGAGTCCATTACCGGGCCGGGGCACTGAAGCTTTCTTT. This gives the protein CAWSPLPGRGTEAFF.

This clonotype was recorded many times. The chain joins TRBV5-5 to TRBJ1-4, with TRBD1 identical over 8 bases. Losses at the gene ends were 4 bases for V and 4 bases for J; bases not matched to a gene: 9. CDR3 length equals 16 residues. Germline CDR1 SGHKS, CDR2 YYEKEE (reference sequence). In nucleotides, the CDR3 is TGTGCCAGCAGCCTGAGGGGACAGGCCTATAATGAAAAACTGTTTTTT. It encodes CASSLRGQAYNEKLFF.

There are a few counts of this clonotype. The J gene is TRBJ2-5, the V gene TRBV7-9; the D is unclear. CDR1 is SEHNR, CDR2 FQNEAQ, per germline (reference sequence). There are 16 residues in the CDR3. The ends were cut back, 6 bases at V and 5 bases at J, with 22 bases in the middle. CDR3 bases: TGTGCCAGCAGACCCACCTTGACCGAATACTGGGAGACCCAGTACTTC. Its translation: CASRPTLTEYWETQYF.

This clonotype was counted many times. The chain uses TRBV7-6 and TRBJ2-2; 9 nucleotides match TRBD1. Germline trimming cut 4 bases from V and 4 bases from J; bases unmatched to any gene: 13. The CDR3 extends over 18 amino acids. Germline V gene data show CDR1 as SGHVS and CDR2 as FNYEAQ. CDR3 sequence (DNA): TGTGCCAGCAGCTGGATCTTACAGGGGGCCGCGGGCACCGGGGAGCTGTTTTTT. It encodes CASSWILQGAAGTGELFF.

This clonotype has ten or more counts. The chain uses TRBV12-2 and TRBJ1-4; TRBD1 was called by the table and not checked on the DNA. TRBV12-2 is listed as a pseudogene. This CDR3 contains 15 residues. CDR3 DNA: TGTGCAAGTCGCTCCCGGACAGGGACTAATGAAAAACTGTTTTTT. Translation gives CASRSRTGTNEKLFF.

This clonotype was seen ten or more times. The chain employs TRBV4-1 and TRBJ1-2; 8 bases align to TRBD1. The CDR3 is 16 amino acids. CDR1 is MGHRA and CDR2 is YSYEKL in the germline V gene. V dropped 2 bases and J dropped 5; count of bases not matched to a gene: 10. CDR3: CASSQPSGGAGYGYTF. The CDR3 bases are TGCGCCAGCAGCCAACCTTCAGGGGGCGCAGGATATGGCTACACCTTC.